A single sample gave rise to the 10 T cell receptor beta chains below, sequenced in a study of metastatic and nonmetastatic thyroid tumors (TCRdb year 2020). Library preparation used PCR. The listed sequencing device is Illumina HiSeq 4000. TCRdb reanalyzed the raw reads on its own, using fastp at Q25 for trimming and MiXCR for clone calling, and kept in-frame beta chains. The sample records about 24,000 clones, roughly a quarter of which are singletons. The ten largest clones represent 12% of the sample. No treatment had been received by any patient before thyroid surgery. Source material: tumor tissue. The receptors were gathered from a male donor with papillary thyroid cancer or a benign thyroid nodule (not recorded which). Some clones in this sample may be carry-over from other donors' samples.

As concerns this clone: A read error may explain this, as a much larger clone is one base away. The rearrangement links TRBV7-2 to TRBJ2-2; a weak D match, TRBD1 (7 bases). Looked up from germline, CDR1 is SGHTA and CDR2 is FQGNSA. The length of the CDR3 is 15 residues. The V and J ends lost 4 bases and 0 bases respectively, with 9 bases between them. CDR3 in DNA: TGTGCCAGCAGCTCCAGGGGGGCGAACACCGGGGAGCTGTTTTTT. This translates into CASSSRGANTGELFF.

This clone occurred many times. V gene TRBV9 combines with J gene TRBJ2-7, with 9 bases identical to TRBD1. The V gene's germline CDR1 is SGDLS and CDR2 YYNGEE. J gave up 4 bases and V 1 base, and 9 bases lay outside the gene matches. The CDR3 spans 16 residues. The CDR3 region is CASSVSPVTGGYEQYF. The CDR3 DNA follows: TGTGCCAGCAGCGTATCCCCAGTGACAGGGGGGTACGAGCAGTACTTC.

This clone was recorded many times. V usage is TRBV11-1 and J usage is TRBJ2-1, with 14 positions matching TRBD2. Per the germline V gene, CDR1 is SGHAT and CDR2 is FQDESV (reference sequence). This CDR3 has 16 amino acids. The junction had 10 bases not matched to a gene; V was cut back by 5 bases and J by 10 bases. The CDR3 loop reads CASSGLAGGPYREQFF. The DNA for the CDR3 is TGTGCCAGCAGCGGACTAGCGGGAGGTCCTTATCGGGAGCAGTTCTTC. The complete variable domain, with remaining parts taken from reference TRBV11-1 and TRBJ2-1, reads EAEVAQSPRYKITEKSQAVAFWCDPISGHATLYWYRQILGQGPELLVQFQDESVVDDSQLPKDRFSAERLKGVDSTLKIQPAELGDSAMYLCASSGLAGGPYREQFFGPGTRLTVL.

Regarding this clone: A much more abundant neighbour one base away suggests this may be a read error. The rearrangement uses TRBV9 and TRBJ2-7; TRBD1 aligns across 7 bases. Germline CDR1 is SGDLS and CDR2 is YYNGEE. The junction had 8 bases not matched to a gene; V was cut back by 6 bases and J by 2 bases. The CDR3 consists of 14 residues. The CDR3 coding sequence is TGTGCCAGCAACATAGGGACAGCCGCCTACGAGCAGTACTTC. Translating gives CASNIGTAAYEQYF. Supplemented by reference TRBV9 and TRBJ2-7, the full variable domain reads DSGVTQTPKHLITATGQRVTLRCSPRSGDLSVYWYQQSLDQGLQFLIQYYNGEERAKGNILERFSAQQFPDLHSELNLSSLELGDSALYFCASNIGTAAYEQYFGPGTRLTVT.

This clone came up many times. The J gene is TRBJ2-1, the V gene TRBV11-2; D is possibly TRBD2 (6 bases). This CDR3 has 13 residues. CDR1 and CDR2 from the germline V gene are SGHAT and FQNNGV. V lost 5 bases to trimming and J lost 10 bases, with 15 bases between them. CDR3 DNA sequence: TGTGCCAGCAGCCGGCCCGGGACTCCAGAGCAGTTCTTC. Protein product: CASSRPGTPEQFF.

This clone was seen ten or more times. The V gene is TRBV30, the J gene TRBJ2-5; D unclear. Germline values: CDR1 GTSNPN, CDR2 SVGIG (reference sequence). Trimming pared 3 bases from V and 2 bases from J, leaving 4 bases between. The CDR3 spans 11 residues. DNA of the CDR3: TGTGCCTGGAGCCGTCAAGAGACCCAGTACTTC. It codes for CAWSRQETQYF.

This clone appeared many times. The V gene is TRBV20-1, the J gene TRBJ2-3, with TRBD2 matching over 8 bases. Germline V gene sequence: CDR1 DFQATT, CDR2 SNEGSKA (reference sequence). J gave up 6 bases and V 1 base, and 18 bases lay outside the gene matches. There are 18 residues in the CDR3. CDR3 in DNA: TGCAGTGCTAGAGGGAGGAGCGGGAGAGGGGGATCAGAGGATACGCAGTATTTT. It encodes CSARGRSGRGGSEDTQYF.

This clone was detected a few times. J is TRBJ2-3 and V is TRBV6-2 or TRBV6-3; D is possibly TRBD2 (5 bases). V shed 0 bases and J shed 14 bases, with 18 bases lying between them. CDR3 size: 14 residues. Per germline, CDR1 MNHEY and CDR2 SVGEGT. CDR3 DNA: TGTGCCAGCAGTTACTCGATTTCCTGGACTTCCGTGTATTTT. As protein: CASSYSISWTSVYF.

This clone was counted many times. The J gene is TRBJ2-7, the V gene TRBV2; no definite D call. V dropped 7 bases and J dropped 3 bases, with 16 bases sitting between them. The CDR3 length is 14 residues. Germline lookup yields CDR1 SNHLY and CDR2 FYNNEI. The chain's CDR3 is CASMGSRLGYEQYF. In nucleotides, the CDR3 is TGTGCCAGCATGGGCAGCAGGCTGGGCTACGAGCAGTACTTC.

By proportion, this clone is medium-sized (0.01 to 0.1%). V and J are TRBV11-1 and TRBJ2-2; D ambiguous. Trimming took off 5 bases at V and 3 bases at J, with 7 bases between the two ends. The CDR3 covers 13 residues. CDR1 and CDR2 from the germline V gene are SGHAT and FQDESV (reference sequence). The CDR3 region is CASSPIHTGELFF. The DNA of the CDR3 is TGTGCCAGCAGCCCGATACACACCGGGGAGCTGTTTTTT.